This T cell receptor (beta chain) was recorded in a study of response to subunit inactivated influenza vaccine. Study-wide results and caveats: The authors proposed limited new T cell recruitment per seasonal influenza vaccination.

MiXCR, applied by TCRdb to the RT-PCR reads, yields one record per CDR3 protein. The sample carries about 310,000 distinct CDR3 sequences, 20% to 25% recorded once. This clonotype has at least ten counts. Its antigen is currently unknown. V lost 4 bases and J lost 2, with 16 bases in between. CDR1 is SGHDT, CDR2 YYEEEE, per germline. The CDR3 contains 16 residues. Specimen: PBMCs from blood, collected less than 22 months after vaccination. The TCR comes from a man aged 45 to 70 who received an inactivated influenza vaccine. V and J are TRBV5-6 and TRBJ1-5; weak D call: TRBD1 (6 bases). CDR3 protein: CASSLSGGGGNQPQHF. The CDR3 bases are TGTGCCAGCAGCCTATCCGGCGGGGGCGGCAATCAGCCCCAGCATTTT. Full variable domain (remainder filled in from reference TRBV5-6 and TRBJ1-5): DAGVTQSPTHLIKTRGQQVTLRCSPKSGHDTVSWYQQALGQGPQFIFQYYEEEERQRGNFPDRFSGHQFPNYSSELNVNALLLGDSALYLCASSLSGGGGNQPQHFGDGTRLSIL.